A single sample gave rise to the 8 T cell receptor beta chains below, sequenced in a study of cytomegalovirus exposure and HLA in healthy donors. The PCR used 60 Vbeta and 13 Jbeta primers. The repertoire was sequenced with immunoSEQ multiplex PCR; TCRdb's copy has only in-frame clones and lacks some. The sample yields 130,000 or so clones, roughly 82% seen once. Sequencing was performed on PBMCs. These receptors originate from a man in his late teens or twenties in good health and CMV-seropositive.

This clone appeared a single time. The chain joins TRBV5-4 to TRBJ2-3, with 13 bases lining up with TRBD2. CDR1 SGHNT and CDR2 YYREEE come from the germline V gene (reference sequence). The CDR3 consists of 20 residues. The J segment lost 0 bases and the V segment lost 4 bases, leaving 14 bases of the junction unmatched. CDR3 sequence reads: CASSRGGRTSGGPSTDTQYF. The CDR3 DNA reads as TGTGCCAGCAGCCGCGGGGGGAGGACTAGCGGGGGACCCAGCACAGATACGCAGTATTTT. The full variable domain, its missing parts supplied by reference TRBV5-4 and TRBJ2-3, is ETGVTQSPTHLIKTRGQQVTLRCSSQSGHNTVSWYQQALGQGPQFIFQYYREEENGRGNFPPRFSGLQFPNYSSELNVNALELDDSALYLCASSRGGRTSGGPSTDTQYFGPGTRLTVL.

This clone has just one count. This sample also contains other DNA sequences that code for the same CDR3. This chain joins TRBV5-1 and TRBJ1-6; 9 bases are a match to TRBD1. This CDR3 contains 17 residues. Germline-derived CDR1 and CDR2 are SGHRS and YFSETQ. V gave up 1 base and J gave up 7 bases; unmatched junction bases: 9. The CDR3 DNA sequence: TGCGCCAGCAGCTTGCGTAGCGTCGGACAGGGGAATTCACCCCTCCACTTT. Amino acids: CASSLRSVGQGNSPLHF.

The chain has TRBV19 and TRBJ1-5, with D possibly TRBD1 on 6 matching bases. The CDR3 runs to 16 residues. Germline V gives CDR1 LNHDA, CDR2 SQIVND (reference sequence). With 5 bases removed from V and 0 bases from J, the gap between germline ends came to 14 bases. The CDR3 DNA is TGTGCCAGTAGTGGGGAACAGGGACCTAGCAATCAGCCCCAGCATTTT. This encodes CASSGEQGPSNQPQHF.

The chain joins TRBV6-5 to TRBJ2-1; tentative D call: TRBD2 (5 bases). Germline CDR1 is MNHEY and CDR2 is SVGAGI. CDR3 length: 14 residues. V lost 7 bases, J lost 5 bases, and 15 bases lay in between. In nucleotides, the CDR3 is TGTGCCAGCACATCTTTGGCCGGGGACAATGAGCAGTTCTTC. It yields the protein CASTSLAGDNEQFF.

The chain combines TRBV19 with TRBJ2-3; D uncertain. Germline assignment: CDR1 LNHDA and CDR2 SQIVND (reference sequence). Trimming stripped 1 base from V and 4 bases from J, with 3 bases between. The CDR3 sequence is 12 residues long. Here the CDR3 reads CASSIVADTQYF. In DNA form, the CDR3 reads TGTGCCAGTAGTATAGTAGCAGATACGCAGTATTTT.

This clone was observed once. As DNA, the CDR3 is TGTGCCAGCAGTCCTACTGACAGCCCTAACTATGGCTACACCTTC. Translating gives CASSPTDSPNYGYTF. The chain combines TRBV28 with TRBJ1-2, with a weak D call TRBD1 (5 bases). CDR1 is MDHEN, CDR2 SYDVKM, per germline. The CDR3 extends over 15 amino acids. V lost 5 bases to trimming and J lost 0 bases, with 13 bases between them.

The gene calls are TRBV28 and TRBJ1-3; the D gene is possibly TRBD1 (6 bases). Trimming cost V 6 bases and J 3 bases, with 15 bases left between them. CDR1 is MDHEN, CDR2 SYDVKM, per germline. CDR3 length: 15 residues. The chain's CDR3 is CASRGPGHFGNTIYF. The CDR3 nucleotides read TGTGCCAGCAGAGGGCCGGGACATTTTGGAAACACCATATATTTT.

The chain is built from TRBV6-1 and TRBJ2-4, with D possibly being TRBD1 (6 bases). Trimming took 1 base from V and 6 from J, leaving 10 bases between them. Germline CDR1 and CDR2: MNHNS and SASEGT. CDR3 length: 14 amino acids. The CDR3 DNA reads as TGTGCCAGCAGTGAAGGGACAGTGCTAAACATTCAGTACTTC. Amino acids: CASSEGTVLNIQYF.